This T cell receptor beta chain was identified in a study of blood T cells in healthy people across ages (dated by TCRdb to between 2014 and 2017). Concerning the study at large: Template switching captured roughly one uniquely barcoded TCR beta cDNA molecule per two T cells in model experiments. Using deep sequencing normalized with unique cDNA molecular identifiers, the study measured how TCR beta repertoire diversity changes with age. Donors were grouped into four age groups: young (average approximately 16 years), middle-aged (roughly 40), aged (approximately 67) and long-lived (roughly 80). Donors of different ages were randomly distributed across sequencing lanes to avoid experimental bias. Two additional independent replicas of 1 million unique cDNA reads from the same blood draw were analyzed for two donors (one aged 18 to 30 and one aged 80 or older).

Remarks on this clonotype: The antigen it binds to is not known. No much larger clone exists at a distance of one base, and base qualities are not known.

Based on the germline V gene, the CDR1 and CDR2 sequences are MNHNS and SASEGT. Taken from cysteine to phenylalanine, the CDR3 has 15 residues. Kept here is only the CDR3 DNA, which spans 45 bases and is read in frame from base 1. The library was generated by 5' RACE. For sequencing, an Illumina HiSeq 2500 was employed. The second PCR ran for about 7 to 11 cycles and used a J-beta primer mix along with a sample-barcoded 5' primer. A template-switch 5' adaptor carrying 12 random nucleotides introduced a unique molecular identifier onto each TCR beta cDNA molecule. At least 2.5 million CDR3-containing paired-end reads were obtained from each sample. First-strand cDNA synthesis was performed from all RNA using the Mint cDNA synthesis kit, with priming by a TRBC-specific oligonucleotide. Following uracil-DNA glycosylase treatment, a first 18-cycle PCR with universal primers M1SS and BC2_uni_R was performed on all cDNA. The original methods were these. Normalization of each sample was performed by random selection of 1 million high-quality reads, each carrying a distinct molecular identifier. Instead of being binned into consensus sequences, reads that shared molecular identifiers were thrown out. MiTCR, set to a Q25 quality threshold and the strictest error-elimination algorithm, was used for CDR3 identification, clonotype clustering and error correction. A nonparametric unseen species model using Euler transformation provided a lower-bound estimate of total TCR beta diversity. TCRdb trimmed public reads at Q25 via fastp, called clones via MiXCR and kept in-frame beta chains. Each record represents a unique CDR3 protein, reported with the most common genes and DNA among its rows. These V and J calls are TCRdb output, not the study's own analysis. The sample table lists fewer than 1.5 million distinct CDR3 sequences, approximately 38% of them with a count of one. The ten most abundant clones make up roughly 7.7% of the sample.

The roughly 39 donors, aged about 6 to 95 years, were systemically healthy Caucasian individuals from Russia. Roughly 11 milliliters of peripheral blood were drawn from each donor into EDTA-treated Vacutainer tubes. Ficoll-Paque density-gradient centrifugation was used to isolate PBMCs, with at least 6.5 million obtained per sample. Trizol reagent was used to extract total RNA from the PBMCs, yielding at least 6 micrograms per sample. For every donor, flow cytometry on a PBMC aliquot measured the percentage of naive CD45RAhigh/CD27high T cells. General findings and caveats noted by the study authors: The CMV infection status of donors was not known, potentially confounding age-related changes in expanded clonotypes. Compared with the aged group, the long-lived group had more naive CD4+ T cells, fewer expanded clones and increased TCR diversity, a pattern suggesting age selection. As age increased, observed TCR beta diversity per million T cells dropped in a roughly linear way, and a significant reduction was already evident by age 40. Conclusive comparison of naive and antigen-experienced compartments was prevented by the profiling of bulk unsorted PBMCs. Observed TCR beta diversity correlated strongly with the percentage of naive T cells measured by flow cytometry. Estimates of total diversity based on one million sequenced T cells were regarded as lower bounds and as underestimates.

The receptor comes from a woman aged 18-30 years in good health. The specimen was blood. This chain joins TRBV6-1 to TRBJ2-1; possibly the D gene is TRBD2, per 6 matching bases. The DNA matches TRBJ2-7 better at its end, which makes the J call doubtful. The sequenced DNA is TGTGCCACACTTCGGGACTCCCACTCCTACAATGAGCAGTACTTC. This yields the protein CATLRDSHSYNEQYF.